This T cell receptor (beta chain) was identified in a study of vaccination and CD4 T cells after COVID-19. Described time point: late sampling 161 to 241 days after vaccination in a few convalescent patients. The treatment was: approximately nine-day PBMC culture with coronavirus spike peptide pools or control peptides (ViraFEST assay). This clonotype has only a few counts. Its antigen is not identified. CD4+ T cells that had been cultured provided DNA sequenced with the Oncomine TCR Beta short-read assay. TCRdb itself ran the PCR reads through MiXCR, one entry per CDR3 protein. Of some 15,000 distinct CDR3 sequences in the sample, roughly 44% were seen once. CDR3 length: 12 amino acids. Germline V gene sequence: CDR1 LNHDA, CDR2 SQIVND (reference sequence). J lost 5 bases, V lost 5 bases, and 1 base had no gene match.

The source was CD4+ T cells from blood, cultured in vitro, collected about 7 months after SARS-CoV-2 vaccination. This receptor was identified in a human donor who had recovered from COVID-19. This sequence joins TRBV19 and TRBJ2-5; 8 bases align to TRBD2. CDR3 protein: CASSREGETQYF. DNA of the CDR3: TGTGCCAGTAGTCGGGAGGGTGAGACCCAGTACTTC.